These 19 T cell receptor beta chains were all obtained from the same sample, sequenced in a study of read filtering for tumor transcriptome and immune sequencing. This library used approximately 370 ng RNA and molecular barcoded adaptors spanning alpha/delta and beta/gamma chains. TCRdb used MiXCR to reprocess the reads, holding one entry per CDR3 protein. Found here are about 130,000 distinct CDR3 sequences, under 15% of them singletons; the top ten hold about 7.7%. Sequenced: a population of CD138-negative cells sorted from bone marrow. The receptors were gathered from a donor aged 40 or older with multiple myeloma.

At least ten counts were recorded for this clonotype. This chain links TRBV2 with TRBJ2-6; possibly TRBD2 for D (5 bases). The CDR3 loop spans 16 amino acids. The V gene's germline CDR1 is SNHLY and CDR2 FYNNEI. V lost 6 bases and J lost 0, with 12 bases in between. CDR3 nucleotides: TGTGCCAGCAGGATGACTACTTTCTCTGGGGCCAACGTCCTGACTTTC. It translates to CASRMTTFSGANVLTF.

This clonotype was recorded at least ten times. J is TRBJ2-1 and V is TRBV10-3, with 7 bases fitting TRBD2. In germline, CDR1 is ENHRY, CDR2 SYGVKD. This CDR3 is 14 amino acids long. Trimming took 6 bases from V and 3 from J; bases not matched to a gene: 5. CDR3 nucleotide sequence: TGTGCCATCAGCCCGACTAGCAGCTACAATGAGCAGTTCTTC. Encoded protein: CAISPTSSYNEQFF.

This clonotype has at least ten counts. Here the CDR3 reads CASSRVGGELFF. The DNA for the CDR3 is TGTGCCAGCAGCCGGGTGGGCGGGGAGCTGTTTTTT. The chain carries TRBV3-1 and TRBJ2-2; D ambiguous. The ends were cut back, 4 bases at V and 7 bases at J, with 7 bases in the middle. The germline V gene has CDR1 LGHDT and CDR2 YNNKEL (reference sequence). This CDR3 has 12 amino acids.

This chain connects TRBV6-9 to TRBJ1-1; no firm D call. The length of the CDR3 is 15 residues. Germline assignment: CDR1 MNHGY and CDR2 SVAAGI. V was cut by 2 bases and J by 1 base, with 11 bases left in between. As DNA, the CDR3 is TGTGCCAGCAGTTATCGTCTCAGAAAGAACACTGAAGCTTTCTTT. Protein sequence: CASSYRLRKNTEAFF.

In this sample, this clonotype turned up many times. The J gene is TRBJ2-5, the V gene TRBV19; TRBD2 matches 8 bases. Germline CDR1 is LNHDA and CDR2 is SQIVND (reference sequence). V lost 5 bases and J lost 4; bases outside the gene matches: 12. The CDR3 sequence is 16 residues long. CDR3 in DNA: TGTGCCAGTAGTCCAACGAGCGGGAGCATTGGAGAGACCCAGTACTTC. Protein product: CASSPTSGSIGETQYF.

The table lists this clonotype with many counts. This rearrangement joins TRBV4-1 to TRBJ1-4, with no clear D. Trimming shortened V by 6 bases and J by 2 bases, and 13 bases separated the two germline ends. CDR1 is MGHRA and CDR2 is YSYEKL in the germline V gene. This CDR3 is built from 15 residues. The CDR3 region has the DNA TGCGCCAGCAGTGAGAGACACTTGACTAATGAAAAACTGTTTTTT. Amino acids: CASSERHLTNEKLFF.

Comment on this clonotype: A much larger clone differs from this one at a single base, so this may be a read error. The J gene is TRBJ2-2, the V gene TRBV2, with D possibly matching TRBD2 (5 bases). This CDR3 is built from 13 residues. The germline V gene has CDR1 SNHLY and CDR2 FYNNEI. The CDR3 DNA follows: TGTGCCAGCAGTGAATGGAACACCGGGGAGCTGCTTTTT. It codes for CASSEWNTGELLF.

CDR3 residues: CSVSGRGYNEQFF. The CDR3 nucleotides are TGCAGCGTCAGCGGGAGGGGTTACAATGAGCAGTTCTTC. V is TRBV29-1 and J is TRBJ2-1; 10 bases align to TRBD2. J was trimmed by 4 bases and V by 6 bases; bases with no gene match: 3. Germline CDR1 reads SQVTM; CDR2 reads ANQGSEA. This CDR3 is built from 13 residues.

J is TRBJ2-1 and V is TRBV11-2, with 7 bases aligning to TRBD2. The CDR3 consists of 17 residues. With 6 bases clipped from V and 8 bases from J, the junction kept 19 bases outside the gene matches. Germline V gene sequence: CDR1 SGHAT, CDR2 FQNNGV. The CDR3 DNA follows: TGTGCCAGCAGTTCGCCTGTGCTGGCGGGAGTCACCCATGAGCAGTTCTTC. Its protein is CASSSPVLAGVTHEQFF. Full variable domain (remainder filled in from reference TRBV11-2 and TRBJ2-1): EAGVAQSPRYKIIEKRQSVAFWCNPISGHATLYWYQQILGQGPKLLIQFQNNGVVDDSQLPKDRFSAERLKGVDSTLKIQPAKLEDSAVYLCASSSPVLAGVTHEQFFGPGTRLTVL.

This clonotype was counted at least ten times. J is TRBJ2-3 and V is TRBV9; 10 nucleotides agree with TRBD2. V was pared by 0 bases and J by 4 bases, with 11 bases of the junction left unmatched. This CDR3 region has 18 residues. Germline V gene sequence: CDR1 SGDLS, CDR2 YYNGEE. CDR3 protein: CASSVGMLAGASPDTQYF. Written as DNA, the CDR3 is TGTGCCAGCAGCGTAGGAATGCTAGCGGGAGCTAGTCCAGATACGCAGTATTTT.

On this clonotype itself: A read error may explain this, as a much larger clone is one base away. CDR3 DNA: TGTGCCAGCAGTTTATTGAGGGCAGCAAACACTGAAGCTTTCTTT. This sequence encodes CASSLLRAANTEAFF. The chain is built from TRBV12-3 or TRBV12-4 and TRBJ1-1; D remains unclear. Trimming took 2 bases from V and 2 from J, leaving 12 bases between them. This CDR3 has 15 residues.

This clonotype appeared many times. The chain uses TRBV14 and TRBJ2-7; D is possibly TRBD1 (6 bases). CDR3 length equals 17 residues. V lost 3 bases and J lost 1, with 19 bases in between. CDR1 is SGHDN, CDR2 FVKESK, per germline. In DNA form, the CDR3 reads TGTGCCAGCAGCCAGGGGGCAGGGAGTCCTCGGTCCTACGAGCAGTACTTC. Translating it yields CASSQGAGSPRSYEQYF.

This clonotype was counted at least ten times. This rearrangement joins TRBV12-3 or TRBV12-4 to TRBJ2-1; unclear D gene. V gave up 3 bases and J gave up 4 bases, with 10 bases separating them. CDR3 size: 14 residues. CDR3 amino acids: CASSFFARYNEQFF. CDR3 nucleotide sequence: TGTGCCAGCAGTTTCTTTGCGCGTTACAATGAGCAGTTCTTC.

This clonotype has ten or more counts. The genes are TRBV6-5 and TRBJ1-5, with no clear D. The V and J ends lost 0 bases and 0 bases respectively, with 15 bases between them. This CDR3 contains 18 residues. Germline values: CDR1 MNHEY, CDR2 SVGAGI. The CDR3 reads CASSYSIPDGNSNQPQHF. CDR3 nucleotides: TGTGCCAGCAGTTACTCGATCCCTGACGGTAATAGCAATCAGCCCCAGCATTTT.

A remark on this clonotype: A much larger clone differs by one base, so this may be a read error. V gene TRBV4-1 combines with J gene TRBJ1-1, with D hard to call. Germline V CDR1 and CDR2: MGHRA, YSYEKL. CDR3 length equals 15 residues. Trimming pared 0 bases from V and 3 bases from J, leaving 11 bases between. CDR3 sequence: CASSQDWNRDTEAFF. DNA of the CDR3: TGCGCCAGCAGCCAAGATTGGAATCGAGACACTGAAGCTTTCTTT.

This clonotype was seen at least ten times. The chain is built from TRBV29-1 and TRBJ2-7, with unresolved D. V gave up 3 bases and J gave up 3 bases, with 18 bases separating them. CDR1 is SQVTM and CDR2 is ANQGSEA in the germline V gene. The CDR3 has 15 residues. CDR3 loop: CSVDNGPTKGYEQYF. CDR3 in DNA: TGCAGCGTTGATAACGGTCCCACAAAAGGCTACGAGCAGTACTTC.

This clonotype appeared many times. V is TRBV7-8 and J is TRBJ1-4; a possible D gene is TRBD1 (6 bases). Per germline, CDR1 SGHVS and CDR2 FQNEAQ. V lost 6 bases, J lost 8 bases, and 19 bases lay in between. The CDR3 length is 15 residues. The CDR3 region has the DNA TGTGCCAGCAGTCCAGGGGCAGCCAACCGCGAAAAACTGTTTTTT. Its protein product is CASSPGAANREKLFF.

J is TRBJ2-1 and V is TRBV4-2; 10 nucleotides agree with TRBD2. Germline V CDR1 and CDR2: LGHNA, YNFKEQ. J lost 15 bases, V lost 6 bases, and 11 bases had no gene match. The CDR3 totals 13 residues. The CDR3 protein is CASSSPSGSHAFF. The CDR3 DNA follows: TGTGCCAGCAGTTCGCCTAGCGGGAGCCACGCGTTCTTC.

Concerning this clonotype itself: A much larger clone is a single base away; this may be a read error. The rearrangement uses TRBV18 and TRBJ1-1; maybe TRBD1 (6 bases). Trimming took off 2 bases at V and 4 bases at J, with 11 bases between the two ends. Germline CDR1 KGHSH, CDR2 LQKENI. The CDR3 sequence is 14 residues long. CDR3 nucleotides: TGTGCCAGCTCACCAATAGGACAGAGCACTGAAGCTTTCTTT. Translation: CASSPIGQSTEAFF.